These 31 T cell receptor beta chains came from one sample sequenced in a study of cytomegalovirus exposure and HLA in healthy donors. Use of 60 Vbeta and 13 Jbeta primers characterized the PCR. TCRdb keeps only in-frame clones here, not all; method: immunoSEQ multiplex PCR. Of around 200,000 clones listed, 60% to 80% are singletons. Sequenced material: PBMCs. Receptors originate from a male donor in good health and CMV-seronegative.

The chain combines TRBV28 with TRBJ1-3; D not certain. V was cut by 2 bases and J by 2 bases, with 10 bases left in between. CDR1 and CDR2 from the germline V gene are MDHEN and SYDVKM. CDR3 length: 15 residues. CDR3 in amino acids: CASSLASSTGNTIYF. CDR3 DNA: TGTGCCAGCAGTTTAGCTAGTTCGACTGGAAACACCATATATTTT. Full variable domain (remainder filled in from reference TRBV28 and TRBJ1-3): DVKVTQSSRYLVKRTGEKVFLECVQDMDHENMFWYRQDPGLGLRLIYFSYDVKMKEKGDIPEGYSVSREKKERFSLILESASTNQTSMYLCASSLASSTGNTIYFGEGSWLTVV.

The rearrangement joins TRBV25-1 to TRBJ1-1; 8 bases are shared with TRBD1. The CDR3 runs 15 residues. The trim removed 2 bases at V and 0 bases at J, leaving 2 bases unmatched. Per germline, CDR1 MGHDK and CDR2 SYGVNS. CDR3 DNA: TGTGCCAGCAGTGAACAGGGGGCATTGAACACTGAAGCTTTCTTT. It yields the protein CASSEQGALNTEAFF.

The CDR3 loop is CASAVYNEQFF. The CDR3 nucleotides read TGCGCCAGCGCAGTGTACAATGAGCAGTTCTTC. The chain combines TRBV5-1 with TRBJ2-1; D gene ambiguous. The V end was cut by 7 bases, the J end by 4 bases, with 6 bases between. This CDR3 comprises 11 residues. Germline loops: CDR1 SGHRS, CDR2 YFSETQ. Together with reference TRBV5-1 and TRBJ2-1, the CDR3 gives the full variable domain: KAGVTQTPRYLIKTRGQQVTLSCSPISGHRSVSWYQQTPGQGLQFLFEYFSETQRNKGNFPGRFSGRQFSNSRSEMNVSTLELGDSALYLCASAVYNEQFFGPGTRLTVL.

A remark on this clone: The same CDR3 is also encoded by other DNA sequences in this sample. The CDR3 loop reads CASSPGLADTQYF. The CDR3 nucleotides are TGTGCCAGCAGTCCGGGACTAGCAGATACGCAGTATTTT. The V and J genes are TRBV6-5 and TRBJ2-3; TRBD2 agrees at 8 bases. This CDR3 comprises 13 residues. Germline assignment: CDR1 MNHEY and CDR2 SVGAGI. After removal of 5 bases from V and 4 bases from J, the junction contained 2 bases not matched to a gene.

This clone has only a few counts. The chain employs TRBV21-1 and TRBJ2-5; TRBD1 is taken as the D call from the table, unchecked against the DNA. TRBV21-1 is shown as a pseudogene. The CDR3 totals 17 residues. DNA for the CDR3: TGTGCCAGCAGCCCTCTGAAGGGGGCGCTGTGGCAAGAGACCCAGTACTTC. Its translation: CASSPLKGALWQETQYF.

There are a few counts of this clone. This chain links TRBV5-6 with TRBJ1-1; D call uncertain. The CDR3 is made up of 18 amino acids. V dropped 0 bases and J dropped 1 base, with 19 bases sitting between them. Germline lookup yields CDR1 SGHDT and CDR2 YYEEEE. The CDR3 reads CASSLGELRLEGNTEAFF. The CDR3 coding sequence is TGTGCCAGCAGCTTGGGGGAGCTCAGGCTCGAGGGGAACACTGAAGCTTTCTTT.

The chain carries TRBV6-6 and TRBJ1-2, with 7 bases fitting TRBD1. CDR3 length equals 14 residues. Germline V gene data show CDR1 as MNHNY and CDR2 as SVGAGI (reference sequence). With 5 bases clipped from V and 3 bases from J, the junction kept 6 bases outside the gene matches. The CDR3 protein is CASSNFDRDYGYTF. The DNA of the CDR3 is TGTGCCAGCAGTAACTTCGACAGGGACTATGGCTACACCTTC.

The rearrangement uses TRBV25-1 and TRBJ2-1; perhaps TRBD2 as D (5 bases). The V end lost 1 base, the J end lost 1 base, and 11 bases lay between the germline ends. The CDR3 runs 16 residues. CDR1 MGHDK and CDR2 SYGVNS come from the germline V gene. Written as DNA, the CDR3 is TGTGCCAGCAGTGAATCCGGGCGAGGGTCCTACAATGAGCAGTTCTTC. Protein product: CASSESGRGSYNEQFF.

This chain connects TRBV6-6 to TRBJ1-1; TRBD1 might be the D (6 bases). Trimming pared 7 bases from V and 2 bases from J, leaving 14 bases between. The CDR3 length is 14 residues. The germline CDR1 and CDR2 sequences are MNHNY and SVGAGI (reference sequence). The CDR3 spells CASISGHSNTEAFF. DNA for the CDR3: TGTGCCAGCATCTCGGGACACTCCAACACTGAAGCTTTCTTT.

V usage is TRBV6-5 and J usage is TRBJ2-3, with D tentatively TRBD2 (6 bases). The ends were cut back, 0 bases at V and 0 bases at J, with 10 bases in the middle. Germline values: CDR1 MNHEY, CDR2 SVGAGI. CDR3 length: 16 amino acids. The CDR3 DNA is TGTGCCAGCAGTTACTCGGGACTCACGAGCACAGATACGCAGTATTTT. Translated: CASSYSGLTSTDTQYF.

This clone was found a few times. The V and J genes are TRBV29-1 and TRBJ2-5; perhaps TRBD2 as D (5 bases). Trimming took off 4 bases at V and 2 bases at J, with 8 bases between the two ends. There are 12 residues in the CDR3. The germline gives CDR1 SQVTM, CDR2 ANQGSEA. The CDR3 loop reads CSVGSGQETQYF. Here the CDR3 DNA reads TGCAGCGTTGGTTCGGGACAAGAGACCCAGTACTTC.

The chain employs TRBV11-2 and TRBJ1-1, with TRBD1 matching over 7 bases. The ends lost 5 bases at V and 4 bases at J; junction bases unmatched: 10. Germline V gives CDR1 SGHAT, CDR2 FQNNGV. The CDR3 spans 15 residues. This chain's CDR3 is CASSPERGPITEAFF. The CDR3 coding sequence is TGTGCCAGCAGCCCAGAAAGGGGGCCTATCACTGAAGCTTTCTTT.

The V gene is TRBV18, the J gene TRBJ2-7; 9 bases align to TRBD1. The ends lost 6 bases at V and 3 bases at J; junction bases unmatched: 12. This CDR3 has 16 residues. Germline V gene lookup returns CDR1 KGHSH and CDR2 LQKENI. CDR3 region: CASSQASGTGFYEQYF. The CDR3 region has the DNA TGTGCCAGCTCGCAGGCCTCTGGGACAGGGTTCTACGAGCAGTACTTC.

The chain has TRBV7-9 and TRBJ1-2, with D possibly TRBD1 on 6 matching bases. CDR3 size: 14 residues. The V and J ends lost 3 bases and 4 bases respectively, with 12 bases between them. Germline loops: CDR1 SEHNR, CDR2 FQNEAQ (reference sequence). The CDR3 sequence: CASSFSRDTYGYTF. CDR3 coding DNA: TGTGCCAGCAGCTTCAGCCGGGACACCTATGGCTACACCTTC.

The chain carries TRBV19 and TRBJ2-6, with 10 bases identical to TRBD1. The junction had 2 bases not matched to a gene; V was cut back by 4 bases and J by 2 bases. CDR1 and CDR2 from the germline V gene are LNHDA and SQIVND (reference sequence). The length of the CDR3 is 16 residues. Here the CDR3 DNA reads TGTGCCAGTAGTAAGACAGGGGGCGCTGGGGCCAACGTCCTGACTTTC. Protein sequence: CASSKTGGAGANVLTF.

CDR3 in DNA: TGCGCCAGCAGGGCCACAGGGATTCGGGAGACCCAGTACTTC. It codes for CASRATGIRETQYF. The chain links TRBV5-1 to TRBJ2-5, with D possibly matching TRBD1 (6 bases). CDR1 SGHRS and CDR2 YFSETQ come from the germline V gene. Trimming stripped 5 bases from V and 5 bases from J, with 16 bases between. CDR3 length: 14 residues.

The V gene is TRBV4-2, the J gene TRBJ2-7; 9 bases align to TRBD2. From germline, CDR1 is LGHNA and CDR2 YNFKEQ. CDR3 length equals 15 residues. V lost 0 bases, J lost 4 bases, and 4 bases stayed unmatched. CDR3 in amino acids: CASSQEIAGEYEQYF. In DNA, the CDR3 is TGTGCCAGCAGCCAAGAAATAGCGGGGGAGTACGAGCAGTACTTC.

The V gene is TRBV5-1, the J gene TRBJ2-5; 8 nucleotides agree with TRBD2. The CDR3 totals 15 residues. Germline-derived CDR1 and CDR2 are SGHRS and YFSETQ. V was clipped by 0 bases and J by 5 bases; unmatched bases: 6. CDR3 bases: TGCGCCAGCAGCTTGGGTAGCGGGGATGGGGAGACCCAGTACTTC. This sequence encodes CASSLGSGDGETQYF. Supplemented by reference TRBV5-1 and TRBJ2-5, the full variable domain reads KAGVTQTPRYLIKTRGQQVTLSCSPISGHRSVSWYQQTPGQGLQFLFEYFSETQRNKGNFPGRFSGRQFSNSRSEMNVSTLELGDSALYLCASSLGSGDGETQYFGPGTRLLVL.

The genes are TRBV27 and TRBJ1-2; TRBD1 aligns across 12 bases. The CDR3 consists of 20 residues. Germline CDR1 reads MNHEY; CDR2 reads SMNVEV (reference sequence). Losses at the gene ends were 6 bases for V and 0 bases for J; bases not matched to a gene: 17. The chain's CDR3 is CASSSTSVGTGGEANYGYTF. DNA of the CDR3: TGTGCCAGCAGCTCCACCTCCGTGGGGACAGGGGGCGAGGCTAACTATGGCTACACCTTC.

This clone was found a few times. J is TRBJ1-4 and V is TRBV4-1, with a tentative D call TRBD1 (5 bases). Germline values: CDR1 MGHRA, CDR2 YSYEKL. V was cut by 1 base and J by 0 bases, with 9 bases left in between. The CDR3 is 16 amino acids. The CDR3 here is CASSQGQTATNEKLFF. The CDR3 DNA sequence: TGCGCCAGCAGCCAAGGACAGACTGCAACTAATGAAAAACTGTTTTTT.

This clone occurred a few times. The genes are TRBV25-1 and TRBJ2-2, with TRBD1 identical over 9 bases. The V gene's germline CDR1 is MGHDK and CDR2 SYGVNS. V was clipped by 7 bases and J by 3 bases; unmatched bases: 15. The CDR3 is 18 residues long. The CDR3, as DNA: TGTGCCAGCATCGATGGGACAGGGCGGCCCGAAGACACCGGGGAGCTGTTTTTT. This translates into CASIDGTGRPEDTGELFF.

The CDR3 loop reads CATSRGVRAEAFF. The CDR3 nucleotides read TGTGCCACCAGCAGAGGGGTGCGGGCTGAAGCTTTCTTT. The chain uses TRBV15 and TRBJ1-1, with unresolved D. V was cut by 1 base and J by 6 bases, with 9 bases left in between. Germline V CDR1 and CDR2: LNHNV, YYDKDF (reference sequence). The CDR3 has 13 amino acids.

V and J are TRBV7-2 and TRBJ2-3; 11 bases agree with TRBD2. Trimming removed 2 bases from V and 1 base from J; junction bases left unmatched: 8. The germline V gene has CDR1 SGHTA and CDR2 FQGNSA. The CDR3 has 18 residues. The CDR3 is CASSLNSGGAGGTDTQYF. The CDR3 DNA follows: TGTGCCAGCAGCTTAAATAGCGGGGGGGCCGGGGGCACAGATACGCAGTATTTT. Using reference TRBV7-2 and TRBJ2-3 for the parts outside the CDR3, the full variable domain is GAGVSQSPSNKVTEKGKDVELRCDPISGHTALYWYRQSLGQGLEFLIYFQGNSAPDKSGLPSDRFSAERTGGSVSTLTIQRTQQEDSAVYLCASSLNSGGAGGTDTQYFGPGTRLTVL.

This chain uses TRBV11-1 with TRBJ2-1, with a tentative D call TRBD1 (6 bases). CDR1 is SGHAT, CDR2 FQDESV, per germline (reference sequence). Between the trimmed V and J ends, which lost 5 bases and 4 bases, there was a span of 24 bases. The CDR3 consists of 18 residues. As DNA, the CDR3 is TGTGCCAGCAGCCACGACCCCAGGGGAACCACGAGATACAATGAGCAGTTCTTC. Translated, it gives CASSHDPRGTTRYNEQFF.

The chain has TRBV6-5 and TRBJ1-6; TRBD1 matches 7 bases. The CDR3 is 13 amino acids. Germline CDR1 is MNHEY and CDR2 is SVGAGI. The ends lost 4 bases at V and 9 bases at J; junction bases unmatched: 3. Written as DNA, the CDR3 is TGTGCCAGCAGTTCAGACAGGGTTTCACCCCTCCACTTT. It yields the protein CASSSDRVSPLHF.

V and J are TRBV5-4 and TRBJ2-1, with 7 bases lining up with TRBD1. This CDR3 has 17 amino acids. Germline trimming cut 4 bases from V and 2 bases from J; bases unmatched to any gene: 12. Germline loops: CDR1 SGHNT, CDR2 YYREEE (reference sequence). The CDR3, as DNA: TGTGCCAGCAGCAGACCGACAGGGACCAGCACCTACAATGAGCAGTTCTTC. Amino acid sequence: CASSRPTGTSTYNEQFF.

This chain links TRBV18 with TRBJ2-1; 7 bases match TRBD2. This CDR3 has 14 residues. CDR1 is KGHSH, CDR2 LQKENI, per germline. Unmatched junction bases numbered 3, after V lost 0 bases and J lost 7 bases. The CDR3 DNA follows: TGTGCCAGCTCACCACCGCTGGGGGGGAATGAGCAGTTCTTC. Protein: CASSPPLGGNEQFF.

This clone was detected only once. The V and J genes are TRBV2 and TRBJ2-5, with a weak D call TRBD2 (6 bases). The CDR3 has 13 residues. V was pared by 4 bases and J by 5 bases, with 11 bases between. Germline V gene sequence: CDR1 SNHLY, CDR2 FYNNEI. In DNA, the CDR3 is TGTGCCAGCAGTGTAAGGCTAGCGGAGACCCAGTACTTC. This encodes CASSVRLAETQYF.

The rearrangement links TRBV29-1 to TRBJ2-7; no definite D call. V was trimmed by 4 bases and J by 2 bases, leaving 15 bases between them. This CDR3 is built from 14 residues. Germline V gene sequence: CDR1 SQVTM, CDR2 ANQGSEA. The CDR3 sequence: CSVGVGQRPYEQYF. CDR3 DNA sequence: TGCAGCGTTGGGGTGGGCCAACGACCCTACGAGCAGTACTTC.

Here the CDR3 DNA reads TGTGCCAGCAGCTTCCTCGGCTCCTACGAGCAGTACTTC. Its protein is CASSFLGSYEQYF. This sequence joins TRBV7-2 and TRBJ2-7; D unresolved. Germline V gene data show CDR1 as SGHTA and CDR2 as FQGNSA. V was trimmed by 3 bases and J by 0 bases, leaving 6 bases between them. This CDR3 spans 13 amino acids.

The genes are TRBV23-1 and TRBJ1-2; possible D gene TRBD1, 5 bases. TRBV23-1 is assigned to the ORF class and has an uncertain function. The V and J ends lost 6 bases and 2 bases respectively, with 16 bases between them. This CDR3 region has 15 residues. The CDR3 loop is CASRRRVQANYGYTF. The CDR3 nucleotides are TGCGCCAGCAGACGCCGGGTACAGGCAAACTATGGCTACACCTTC.